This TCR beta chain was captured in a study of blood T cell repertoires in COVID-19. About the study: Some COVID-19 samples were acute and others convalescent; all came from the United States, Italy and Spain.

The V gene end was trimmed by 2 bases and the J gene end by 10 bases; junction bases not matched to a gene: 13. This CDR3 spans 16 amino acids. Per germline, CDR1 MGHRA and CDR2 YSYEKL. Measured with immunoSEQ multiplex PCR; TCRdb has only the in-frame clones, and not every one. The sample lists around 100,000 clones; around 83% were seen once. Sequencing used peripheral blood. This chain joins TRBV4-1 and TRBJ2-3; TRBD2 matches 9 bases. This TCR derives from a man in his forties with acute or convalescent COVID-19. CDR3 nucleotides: TGCGCCAGCAGCCAACCAGCGGGAGGAGGGTTGTTTGCGCAGTATTTT. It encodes CASSQPAGGGLFAQYF.